The 20 T cell receptor beta chains below were found in one sample sequenced in a study of blood T cell repertoires in COVID-19. The repertoire was sequenced with immunoSEQ multiplex PCR; TCRdb's copy has only in-frame clones and lacks some. This table holds tens of thousands of clones, approximately 86% found once. Sequencing was carried out using peripheral blood. The receptors were gathered from a man aged 40-50 years with COVID-19, enrolled during active disease.

The chain combines TRBV6-8 with TRBJ1-1; 7 bases line up with TRBD1. CDR1 is MNHGY and CDR2 is SAAAGT in the germline V gene. Trimming took 8 bases from V and 8 from J; bases not matched to a gene: 8. The CDR3 contains 12 residues. CDR3 bases: TGTGCCAGCTGTGACAGGGCTCAAGAAGCTTTCTTT. Its protein is CASCDRAQEAFF.

CDR3: CASSMGLTTDTQYF. The CDR3 nucleotides are TGTGCCAGTAGTATGGGACTTACAACAGATACGCAGTATTTT. J is TRBJ2-3 and V is TRBV19; D may be TRBD2 (6 bases). V was shortened by 3 bases and J by 3 bases, with 10 bases between the two germline ends. Germline V gene sequence: CDR1 LNHDA, CDR2 SQIVND (reference sequence). This CDR3 contains 14 residues.

The table lists this clone with a count of one. The gene calls are TRBV19 and TRBJ2-5; 7 nucleotides align to TRBD2. This CDR3 is 14 amino acids long. Trimming at V came to 5 bases and at J to 5 bases, leaving 8 bases not matched to a gene. Germline loops: CDR1 LNHDA, CDR2 SQIVND (reference sequence). This CDR3 reads CASSPPGEGETQYF. The DNA of the CDR3 is TGTGCCAGTAGTCCCCCGGGGGAGGGGGAGACCCAGTACTTC.

This sequence joins TRBV30 and TRBJ2-3, with D possibly TRBD1 on 5 matching bases. Trimming cost V 2 bases and J 1 base, with 7 bases left between them. CDR1 and CDR2 (germline): GTSNPN, SVGIG (reference sequence). The CDR3 is made up of 13 amino acids. The CDR3 here is CAWSKGRTDTQYF. The CDR3 DNA reads as TGTGCCTGGAGTAAGGGGCGCACAGATACGCAGTATTTT.

The V call is TRBV28, the J call TRBJ2-5; TRBD1 aligns across 7 bases. The CDR3 sequence is 15 residues long. The germline V gene encodes CDR1 MDHEN and CDR2 SYDVKM. Unmatched junction bases numbered 10, after V lost 4 bases and J lost 5 bases. The CDR3 loop is CASSSPTGIGETQYF. CDR3 DNA: TGTGCCAGCAGTTCTCCGACAGGGATTGGGGAGACCCAGTACTTC.

The chain combines TRBV14 with TRBJ1-5; the match to TRBD1 covers 7 bases. The CDR3 covers 13 residues. Germline loops: CDR1 SGHDN, CDR2 FVKESK. J lost 3 bases, V lost 5 bases, and 1 base had no gene match. CDR3 protein: CASSRGLNQPQHF. CDR3 nucleotide sequence: TGTGCCAGCAGCAGGGGGCTCAATCAGCCCCAGCATTTT.

The V and J genes are TRBV4-2 and TRBJ1-2; the D gene is possibly TRBD1 (5 bases). In germline, CDR1 is LGHNA, CDR2 YNFKEQ. The germline V and J ends were trimmed by 0 bases and 8 bases, with 16 bases remaining between them. The CDR3 spans 15 residues. Written as DNA, the CDR3 is TGTGCCAGCAGCCAAGATGTTCGGGGGGTAGGAGGCTACACCTTC. It translates to CASSQDVRGVGGYTF.

The chain has TRBV14 and TRBJ2-7; 10 bases fit TRBD2. Germline CDR1 SGHDN, CDR2 FVKESK. CDR3 length: 16 residues. Losses at the gene ends were 3 bases for V and 2 bases for J; bases not matched to a gene: 7. This CDR3 reads CASSQRAGGGTYEQYF. The CDR3 bases are TGTGCCAGCAGCCAGAGAGCGGGAGGGGGAACCTACGAGCAGTACTTC.

The rearrangement links TRBV2 to TRBJ2-7, with a possible D match to TRBD1 (5 bases). The CDR3 runs to 14 residues. V lost 2 bases, J lost 3 bases, and 11 bases lay in between. In germline, CDR1 is SNHLY, CDR2 FYNNEI. The CDR3 sequence is CASSESAGIYEQYF. The CDR3 DNA reads TGTGCCAGCAGTGAATCCGCAGGGATCTACGAGCAGTACTTC.

The J gene is TRBJ1-2, the V gene TRBV2; TRBD1 aligns across 7 bases. J was trimmed by 3 bases and V by 6 bases; bases with no gene match: 10. The CDR3 consists of 15 residues. CDR1 and CDR2 from the germline V gene are SNHLY and FYNNEI. The CDR3 region has the DNA TGTGCCAGCAGCCGTACAGGGGAGATCTACTATGGCTACACCTTC. Its protein product is CASSRTGEIYYGYTF.

The V call is TRBV18, the J call TRBJ2-5, with D uncertain. Looked up from germline, CDR1 is KGHSH and CDR2 is LQKENI. V was pared by 0 bases and J by 5 bases, with 7 bases between. CDR3 length: 13 amino acids. CDR3 nucleotide sequence: TGTGCCAGCTCACCACCCCGGCGGGAGACCCAGTACTTC. Translated: CASSPPRRETQYF.

The genes are TRBV7-9 and TRBJ2-7; the match to TRBD2 covers 12 bases. The CDR3 covers 16 residues. Germline V CDR1 and CDR2: SEHNR, FQNEAQ (reference sequence). V shed 5 bases, J shed 6 bases, and the junction held 11 bases outside the gene matches. The CDR3 DNA follows: TGTGCCAGCAGCCCTCCGGAGACTAGCGGGAGACTCGAGCAGTACTTC. Translation: CASSPPETSGRLEQYF.

The rearrangement uses TRBV12-3 or TRBV12-4 and TRBJ2-5; 7 bases match TRBD1. The ends lost 5 bases at V and 1 base at J; junction bases unmatched: 1. The CDR3 sequence is 13 residues long. The chain's CDR3 is CASSGTVQETQYF. The DNA of the CDR3 is TGTGCCAGCAGTGGGACAGTCCAAGAGACCCAGTACTTC.

This clone was counted once. The chain is built from TRBV6-5 and TRBJ2-1, with unresolved D. CDR3 length: 13 residues. V lost 2 bases to trimming and J lost 4 bases, with 6 bases between them. The germline V gene has CDR1 MNHEY and CDR2 SVGAGI. CDR3: CASSYGRYNEQFF. Here the CDR3 DNA reads TGTGCCAGCAGTTACGGCCGATACAATGAGCAGTTCTTC.

The rearrangement uses TRBV9 and TRBJ2-7; 7 bases line up with TRBD1. Germline V gene data show CDR1 as SGDLS and CDR2 as YYNGEE. This CDR3 comprises 16 residues. J lost 2 bases, V lost 4 bases, and 12 bases had no gene match. The CDR3 region has the DNA TGTGCCAGCAGCTTCCGGGACAGTTCCGAACCCTACGAGCAGTACTTC. This codes for CASSFRDSSEPYEQYF.

The rearrangement joins TRBV10-3 to TRBJ1-1; TRBD1 might be the D (5 bases). Trimming shortened V by 10 bases and J by 2 bases, and 17 bases separated the two germline ends. The germline V gene encodes CDR1 ENHRY and CDR2 SYGVKD. CDR3 length: 14 amino acids. DNA for the CDR3: TGTGCCACAGAGCGGGACGGACTAAACACTGAAGCTTTCTTT. This codes for CATERDGLNTEAFF.

This sequence joins TRBV19 and TRBJ1-2; D unresolved. V was pared by 5 bases and J by 2 bases, with 9 bases between. This CDR3 region has 13 residues. Germline lookup yields CDR1 LNHDA and CDR2 SQIVND (reference sequence). CDR3 protein: CASSLGRNYGYTF. CDR3 bases: TGTGCCAGTAGTCTTGGGAGAAACTATGGCTACACCTTC.

CDR3 coding DNA: TGCGCCAGCAGCCAAGAAGGGACATCCTATAGCAATCAGCCCCAGCATTTT. Translated: CASSQEGTSYSNQPQHF. The chain carries TRBV4-1 and TRBJ1-5, with D maybe TRBD1 (6 bases). Germline V CDR1 and CDR2: MGHRA, YSYEKL. The CDR3 is 17 amino acids. Trimming removed 0 bases at V and 0 bases at J, with 12 bases between.

J is TRBJ2-3 and V is TRBV18, with 7 bases identical to TRBD2. Looked up from germline, CDR1 is KGHSH and CDR2 is LQKENI. The trim removed 0 bases at V and 3 bases at J, leaving 6 bases unmatched. CDR3 length: 16 residues. The CDR3 spells CASSPPGRVATDTQYF. The CDR3 DNA sequence: TGTGCCAGCTCACCACCTGGGAGGGTGGCGACAGATACGCAGTATTTT. Together with reference TRBV18 and TRBJ2-3, the CDR3 gives the full variable domain: NAGVMQNPRHLVRRRGQEARLRCSPMKGHSHVYWYRQLPEEGLKFMVYLQKENIIDESGMPKERFSAEFPKEGPSILRIQQVVRGDSAAYFCASSPPGRVATDTQYFGPGTRLTVL.

The chain joins TRBV7-3 to TRBJ2-6; tentative D call: TRBD2 (6 bases). The CDR3 covers 15 residues. The ends were cut back, 5 bases at V and 2 bases at J, with 10 bases in the middle. The germline V gene encodes CDR1 SGHTA and CDR2 FQGTGA. This chain's CDR3 is CASSPGTPGANVLTF. CDR3 coding DNA: TGTGCCAGCAGCCCCGGGACTCCTGGGGCCAACGTCCTGACTTTC.